This is a list of T cell receptor beta chains from one sample in a study of blood T cell repertoires in COVID-19. Libraries were prepared by immunoSEQ multiplex PCR; TCRdb keeps only in-frame clonotypes and omits some of them. Of 180,000 or so clones detected, approximately 85% appear once; the ten largest clones hold over 9.5%. The sequenced sample was peripheral blood. All receptors come from a human donor with active or convalescent COVID-19. The donor label of this sample is uncertain. Both conserved end residues are part of each CDR3. D genes are given only for firm matches. A clone size is listed for some rows: how often the clone was seen (once, few, many), or a class if it is expanded.

clone_size: few
d_call: .
j_call: TRBJ1-5
v_call: TRBV28
cdr3_aa: CASSPTGVGAGNQPQHF
cdr3_nt: TGTGCCAGCAGTCCCACCGGTGTGGGTGCGGGCAATCAGCCCCAGCATTTT

clone_size: .
d_call: TRBD1
j_call: TRBJ1-2
v_call: TRBV27
cdr3_aa: CASSLNWDRDMGYTF
cdr3_nt: TGTGCCAGCAGTTTAAACTGGGACAGGGATATGGGCTACACCTTC

clone_size: few
d_call: .
j_call: TRBJ2-2
v_call: TRBV6-1
cdr3_aa: CASSEEGRAGELFF
cdr3_nt: TGTGCCAGCAGTGAAGAAGGGAGAGCCGGGGAGCTGTTTTTT

clone_size: few
d_call: .
j_call: TRBJ2-7
v_call: TRBV7-9
cdr3_aa: CASSPTEGYEQYF
cdr3_nt: TGTGCCAGCAGCCCCACGGAGGGGTACGAGCAGTACTTC

clone_size: .
d_call: TRBD2
j_call: TRBJ2-1
v_call: TRBV28
cdr3_aa: CASLGGTSLDEQFF
cdr3_nt: TGTGCCAGCTTGGGGGGGACTAGTCTCGATGAGCAGTTCTTC

clone_size: .
d_call: TRBD2
j_call: TRBJ2-7
v_call: TRBV5-5
cdr3_aa: CASSLTGGQPEQYF
cdr3_nt: TGTGCCAGCAGCTTGACGGGAGGGCAGCCCGAGCAGTACTTC

clone_size: .
d_call: TRBD1
j_call: TRBJ2-7
v_call: TRBV6-2/TRBV6-3
cdr3_aa: CASSGQGAGAYEQYF
cdr3_nt: TGTGCCAGCAGCGGACAGGGGGCGGGTGCCTACGAGCAGTACTTC

clone_size: .
d_call: TRBD1
j_call: TRBJ2-3
v_call: TRBV29-1
cdr3_aa: CSVGRDRGSDTQYF
cdr3_nt: TGCAGCGTTGGGCGGGACAGGGGGTCGGATACGCAGTATTTT

clone_size: .
d_call: .
j_call: TRBJ1-3
v_call: TRBV5-1
cdr3_aa: CASSEAGATSGNTIYF
cdr3_nt: TGCGCCAGCAGTGAAGCAGGGGCGACCTCTGGAAACACCATATATTTT

clone_size: .
d_call: .
j_call: TRBJ2-2
v_call: TRBV19
cdr3_aa: CASSIRGRVRLFF
cdr3_nt: TGTGCCAGTAGTATAAGGGGCAGGGTGAGGCTGTTTTTT

clone_size: .
d_call: TRBD1
j_call: TRBJ1-1
v_call: TRBV6-5
cdr3_aa: CASRGTGGRTEAFF
cdr3_nt: TGTGCCAGCAGGGGGACAGGGGGGAGAACTGAAGCTTTCTTT

clone_size: .
d_call: TRBD1
j_call: TRBJ2-3
v_call: TRBV4-1
cdr3_aa: CASSQDIATVRTGRTDTQYF
cdr3_nt: TGCGCCAGCAGCCAAGATATCGCAACGGTGCGGACAGGCCGGACAGATACGCAGTATTTT

clone_size: .
d_call: TRBD2
j_call: TRBJ2-3
v_call: TRBV27
cdr3_aa: CASSLIQGSASGYSTDTQYF
cdr3_nt: TGTGCCAGCAGTTTAATCCAGGGTTCGGCTAGCGGGTACAGCACAGATACGCAGTATTTT

clone_size: .
d_call: .
j_call: TRBJ1-1
v_call: TRBV28
cdr3_aa: CASSSPGMMNTEAFF
cdr3_nt: TGTGCCAGCAGCTCCCCGGGAATGATGAACACTGAAGCTTTCTTT

clone_size: .
d_call: .
j_call: TRBJ2-5
v_call: TRBV21-1
cdr3_aa: CASSKVRQGRQETQYF
cdr3_nt: TGTGCCAGCAGCAAAGTAAGGCAGGGAAGGCAAGAGACCCAGTACTTC

clone_size: .
d_call: .
j_call: TRBJ2-1
v_call: TRBV3-1/TRBV3-2
cdr3_aa: CASSPSTGAGEQFF
cdr3_nt: TGTGCCAGCAGCCCCAGCACTGGCGCAGGGGAGCAGTTCTTC

clone_size: once
d_call: TRBD1
j_call: TRBJ1-4
v_call: TRBV10-3
cdr3_aa: CAISESLGTGIEKLFF
cdr3_nt: TGTGCCATCAGTGAGTCGCTAGGGACAGGGATTGAGAAACTGTTTTTT

clone_size: .
d_call: .
j_call: TRBJ2-5
v_call: TRBV20-1
cdr3_aa: CSARDGTQYF
cdr3_nt: TGCAGTGCTAGAGACGGGACCCAGTACTTC

clone_size: .
d_call: .
j_call: TRBJ1-2
v_call: TRBV30
cdr3_aa: CAWSPGSYGYTF
cdr3_nt: TGTGCCTGGAGTCCGGGATCCTATGGCTACACCTTC

clone_size: .
d_call: .
j_call: TRBJ2-3
v_call: TRBV14
cdr3_aa: CASSLTTADTQYF
cdr3_nt: TGTGCCAGCAGCCTGACTACCGCAGATACGCAGTATTTT

clone_size: .
d_call: TRBD2
j_call: TRBJ2-7
v_call: TRBV7-2
cdr3_aa: CASSLAGGRASYEQYF
cdr3_nt: TGTGCCAGCAGCCTAGCGGGGGGGAGGGCCTCCTACGAGCAGTACTTC

clone_size: .
d_call: .
j_call: TRBJ1-3
v_call: TRBV6-5
cdr3_aa: CASFVGHSGNTIYF
cdr3_nt: TGTGCCAGCTTCGTTGGACACTCTGGAAACACCATATATTTT

clone_size: .
d_call: .
j_call: TRBJ2-2
v_call: TRBV29-1
cdr3_aa: CSVLGGAGTGELFF
cdr3_nt: TGCAGCGTGTTAGGAGGGGCGGGCACCGGGGAGCTGTTTTTT

clone_size: .
d_call: .
j_call: TRBJ2-3
v_call: TRBV10-3
cdr3_aa: CASRWRGGESDTQYF
cdr3_nt: TGTGCCAGCCGGTGGCGGGGTGGAGAATCCGATACGCAGTATTTT

clone_size: once
d_call: TRBD1
j_call: TRBJ1-2
v_call: TRBV11-2
cdr3_aa: CASSQGVDRGNYGYTF
cdr3_nt: TGTGCCAGCAGCCAGGGCGTAGACAGGGGGAACTATGGCTACACCTTC

clone_size: .
d_call: TRBD1
j_call: TRBJ2-4
v_call: TRBV28
cdr3_aa: CASLTQGAAKNIQYF
cdr3_nt: TGTGCCAGCTTAACGCAGGGGGCGGCCAAAAACATTCAGTACTTC

clone_size: .
d_call: .
j_call: TRBJ2-2
v_call: TRBV28
cdr3_aa: CASSFPHTGELFF
cdr3_nt: TGTGCCAGCAGTTTCCCTCACACCGGGGAGCTGTTTTTT

clone_size: .
d_call: .
j_call: TRBJ1-4
v_call: TRBV7-9
cdr3_aa: CASSSGGPVNEKLFF
cdr3_nt: TGTGCCAGCAGCTCAGGAGGACCCGTCAATGAAAAACTGTTTTTT

clone_size: .
d_call: .
j_call: TRBJ1-2
v_call: TRBV7-3
cdr3_aa: CASSPGLLGGYTF
cdr3_nt: TGTGCCAGCAGCCCAGGGTTATTGGGCGGCTACACCTTC

clone_size: .
d_call: TRBD2
j_call: TRBJ2-7
v_call: TRBV9
cdr3_aa: CASSAGTSGAEQYF
cdr3_nt: TGTGCCAGCAGCGCCGGGACTAGCGGGGCTGAGCAGTACTTC

clone_size: .
d_call: TRBD2
j_call: TRBJ2-3
v_call: TRBV7-2
cdr3_aa: CASSLSGAPGDTQYF
cdr3_nt: TGTGCCAGCAGCTTAAGCGGGGCACCGGGAGATACGCAGTATTTT

clone_size: .
d_call: .
j_call: TRBJ1-4
v_call: TRBV19
cdr3_aa: CASSIGRDNAFF
cdr3_nt: TGTGCCAGTAGTATCGGCCGGGACAATGCGTTTTTT

clone_size: few
d_call: TRBD1
j_call: TRBJ1-6
v_call: TRBV4-3
cdr3_aa: CASSPKDRGGSPLHF
cdr3_nt: TGCGCCAGCAGCCCCAAGGACAGGGGGGGTTCACCCCTCCACTTT

clone_size: .
d_call: TRBD2
j_call: TRBJ2-5
v_call: TRBV4-1
cdr3_aa: CASSQDDRLAGAQETQYF
cdr3_nt: TGCGCCAGCAGCCAAGATGATCGTCTAGCGGGAGCCCAAGAGACCCAGTACTTC

clone_size: .
d_call: .
j_call: TRBJ2-3
v_call: TRBV7-9
cdr3_aa: CASSPPRSDNGGDTQYF
cdr3_nt: TGTGCCAGCAGCCCCCCTAGGTCGGACAATGGTGGGGATACGCAGTATTTT

clone_size: .
d_call: TRBD1
j_call: TRBJ2-2
v_call: TRBV6-5
cdr3_aa: CANGQGTNTGELFF
cdr3_nt: TGTGCCAATGGACAGGGAACGAACACCGGGGAGCTGTTTTTT

clone_size: .
d_call: .
j_call: TRBJ1-2
v_call: TRBV30
cdr3_aa: CAWPTPRGGRLHGGYTF
cdr3_nt: TGTGCCTGGCCTACGCCCCGAGGGGGAAGGCTCCACGGTGGCTACACCTTC

clone_size: .
d_call: TRBD2
j_call: TRBJ2-1
v_call: TRBV4-1
cdr3_aa: CASSQGTSGRGPPNEQFF
cdr3_nt: TGCGCCAGCAGCCAAGGGACTAGCGGGAGGGGTCCCCCCAATGAGCAGTTCTTC

clone_size: .
d_call: TRBD2
j_call: TRBJ2-2
v_call: TRBV14
cdr3_aa: CASREGLRERRTGELFF
cdr3_nt: TGTGCCAGCAGGGAGGGTTTGCGGGAGCGTCGGACCGGGGAGCTGTTTTTT

clone_size: .
d_call: .
j_call: TRBJ1-2
v_call: TRBV19
cdr3_aa: CASSPLGRDNYGYTF
cdr3_nt: TGTGCCAGTAGTCCACTGGGGAGGGATAACTATGGCTACACCTTC

clone_size: .
d_call: TRBD1
j_call: TRBJ1-1
v_call: TRBV2
cdr3_aa: CARQDRARNTEAFF
cdr3_nt: TGTGCCAGACAGGACAGGGCTAGGAACACTGAAGCTTTCTTT

clone_size: .
d_call: TRBD2
j_call: TRBJ2-7
v_call: TRBV27
cdr3_aa: CASSPRGGAYEQYF
cdr3_nt: TGTGCCAGCAGTCCCCGGGGGGGAGCCTACGAGCAGTACTTC

clone_size: .
d_call: TRBD2
j_call: TRBJ2-7
v_call: TRBV7-2
cdr3_aa: CASSISGRVTYEQYF
cdr3_nt: TGTGCCAGCAGTATTAGCGGGAGGGTGACCTACGAGCAGTACTTC

clone_size: .
d_call: TRBD2
j_call: TRBJ2-3
v_call: TRBV18
cdr3_aa: CASPPSGRASDTQYF
cdr3_nt: TGTGCCAGCCCGCCTAGCGGGAGGGCGTCAGATACGCAGTATTTT

clone_size: once
d_call: .
j_call: TRBJ1-1
v_call: TRBV19
cdr3_aa: CASSTNARNTEAFF
cdr3_nt: TGTGCCAGTAGTACAAATGCGCGGAACACTGAAGCTTTCTTT

clone_size: once
d_call: .
j_call: TRBJ2-4
v_call: TRBV5-4
cdr3_aa: CASSQFGGNIQYF
cdr3_nt: TGTGCCAGCAGCCAATTCGGTGGAAACATTCAGTACTTC

clone_size: .
d_call: TRBD1
j_call: TRBJ1-1
v_call: TRBV30
cdr3_aa: CAWSVRGSQQGGTEAFF
cdr3_nt: TGTGCCTGGAGTGTACGGGGATCCCAACAGGGGGGGACTGAAGCTTTCTTT